This entry concerns a single T cell receptor beta chain. As yet, its antigen is unknown. Pre-surgery treatment included at least one anti-epileptic drug. Sequencing was performed with immunoSEQ multiplex PCR; in TCRdb, only in-frame clones are kept and a portion is missing. The table lists about 64,000 clones, roughly 95% of them singletons. These data come from a study of brain T cells in children with intractable seizures. Findings and caveats of the study: Only CDR3 sequence similarity suggested viral specificity, without known HCMV serostatus.

The CDR3 extends over 16 amino acids. The germline CDR1 and CDR2 sequences are MNHEY and SVGEGT. V lost 2 bases, J lost 4 bases, and 15 bases lay in between. The receptor was isolated from a boy younger than two with focal cortical dysplasia and intractable seizures. Sequencing used peripheral blood, obtained at surgery. V usage is TRBV6-2 or TRBV6-3 and J usage is TRBJ2-1; D is perhaps TRBD2 (6 bases). The CDR3 loop is CASSYHLARSYNEQFF. The CDR3 DNA is TGTGCCAGCAGTTACCATCTAGCGAGATCATACAATGAGCAGTTCTTC.